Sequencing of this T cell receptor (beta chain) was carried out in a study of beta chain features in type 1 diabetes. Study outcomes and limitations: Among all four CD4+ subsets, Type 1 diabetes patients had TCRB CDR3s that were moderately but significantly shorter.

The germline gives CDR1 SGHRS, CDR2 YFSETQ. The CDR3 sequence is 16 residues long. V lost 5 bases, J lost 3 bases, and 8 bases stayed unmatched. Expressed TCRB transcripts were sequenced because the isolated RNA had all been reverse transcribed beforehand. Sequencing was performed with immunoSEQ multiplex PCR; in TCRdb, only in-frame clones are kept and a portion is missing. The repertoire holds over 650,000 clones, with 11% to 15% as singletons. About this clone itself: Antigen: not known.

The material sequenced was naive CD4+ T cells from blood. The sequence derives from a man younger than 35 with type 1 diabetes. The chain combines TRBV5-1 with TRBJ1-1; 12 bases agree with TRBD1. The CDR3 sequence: CASRAGTGGYDTEAFF. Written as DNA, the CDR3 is TGCGCCAGCAGGGCCGGGACAGGGGGCTATGACACTGAAGCTTTCTTT.